This is a list of T cell receptor beta chains from one sample in a study of identical twins. TCRdb itself ran the 5' RACE reads through MiXCR, one entry per CDR3 protein. Seen here are hundreds of thousands of distinct CDR3 sequences, more than 6.5% observed once, and the top ten hold roughly 2%. The same data also contributed to another study, on yellow fever vaccine responses in identical twins.

The specimen was memory (CD45RO+) T cells sorted from blood. Receptors were obtained from a woman aged 18-35 years in good health. The CDR3 runs from the conserved cysteine through the conserved F or W. The D gene is left open where the match is weak. Size tells how often a clone was seen (once, few, many) or the class of an expanded clone, and some rows leave it out.

abundance,len,d_gene,j_gene,v_gene,CDR3nt,CDR3aa
NA,14,NA,TRBJ1-4,TRBV12-3/TRBV12-4,TGTGCCAGCAATCCGGGACACCGGGGAGAAAAACTGTTTTTT,CASNPGHRGEKLFF
NA,14,NA,TRBJ2-1,TRBV25-1,TGTGCCAGCGCCACTAGCCTCCCCTACAATGAGCAGTTCTTC,CASATSLPYNEQFF
NA,15,TRBD1,TRBJ2-2,TRBV7-2,TGTGCCAGCAGCTTACAGACAGGGGGCACCGGGGAGCTGTTTTTT,CASSLQTGGTGELFF
few,14,NA,TRBJ2-3,TRBV5-1,TGCGCCAGCAGCTTGAATAGCCCCACAGATACGCAGTATTTT,CASSLNSPTDTQYF
NA,15,NA,TRBJ1-4,TRBV5-8,TGTGCCAGCAGCTTGGAGGGCCGAGAGAATGAAAAACTGTTTTTT,CASSLEGRENEKLFF
NA,14,NA,TRBJ2-6,TRBV2,TGTGCCAGCAAGTGGGGCTCTGGGGCCAACGTCCTGACTTTC,CASKWGSGANVLTF
NA,14,NA,TRBJ1-1,TRBV12-3/TRBV12-4,TGTGCCAGCAGTCCCGGGCATGGGCTCACTGAAGCTTTCTTT,CASSPGHGLTEAFF
NA,14,TRBD1,TRBJ2-7,TRBV2,TGTGCCAGCAGTTTGACAGGGCCCTTCTACGAGCAGTACTTC,CASSLTGPFYEQYF
few,15,NA,TRBJ1-5,TRBV15,TGTGCCACCAGCAGAGATATTCTTAGCAATCAGCCCCAGCATTTT,CATSRDILSNQPQHF
many,12,TRBD1,TRBJ1-1,TRBV20-1,TGCAGTGCTAGTGGGACAGGGGTTGAAGCTTTCTTT,CSASGTGVEAFF
NA,15,NA,TRBJ1-5,TRBV11-2,TGTGCCAGCAGCTTAGACGCATATGGCAATCAGCCCCAGCATTTT,CASSLDAYGNQPQHF
NA,17,NA,TRBJ1-1,TRBV27,TGTGCCAGCAGTTTATTGTCCCGGGGTGGGGTGAACACCGAAGCTTTCTTT,CASSLLSRGGVNTEAFF
NA,15,NA,TRBJ2-1,TRBV28,TGTGCCAGCAGTTTATACGGGAAGAGGGGTAGTGAGCAGTTCTTC,CASSLYGKRGSEQFF
NA,16,TRBD1,TRBJ1-5,TRBV7-8,TGTGCCAGCAGCAAAACCGGGACAGCGCGAAATCAGCCCCAGCATTTT,CASSKTGTARNQPQHF
NA,15,NA,TRBJ2-3,TRBV6-5,TGTGCCAGCAGTTACTCGGGGGCCAGGGGTGATACGCAGTATTTT,CASSYSGARGDTQYF
few,12,NA,TRBJ1-1,TRBV6-1,TGTGCCAGCGCTAGGTGGAACACTGAAGCTTTCTTT,CASARWNTEAFF
few,12,NA,TRBJ1-2,TRBV7-8,TGTGCCAGCACAGGGGATTTGTATGGCTACACCTTC,CASTGDLYGYTF
many,14,TRBD2,TRBJ2-1,TRBV12-3/TRBV12-4,TGTGCCAGCAGCCTCACCGGACTAGCCAATGAGCAGTTCTTC,CASSLTGLANEQFF
NA,15,NA,TRBJ2-5,TRBV24-1,TGTGCCACCAGTGATTTTGGCGGCCCCCAAGAGACCCAGTACTTC,CATSDFGGPQETQYF
many,15,NA,TRBJ1-2,TRBV20-1,TGCAGTGCTAGTTTTGAAGCCGCAGGAGGATATGGCTACACCTTC,CSASFEAAGGYGYTF
few,12,NA,TRBJ1-1,TRBV20-1,TGCAGTGCTACAGGTTATGGGTCTGAAGCTTTCTTT,CSATGYGSEAFF
NA,19,TRBD2,TRBJ2-3,TRBV4-2,TGTGCCAGCAGCCTAATATTATACGCTAGCGGGGGAATCACAGATACGCAGTATTTT,CASSLILYASGGITDTQYF
few,16,TRBD2,TRBJ2-3,TRBV15,TGTGCCACCAGCCGACCCGGACTAGCGGGATGGGATACGCAGTATTTT,CATSRPGLAGWDTQYF
many,16,TRBD2,TRBJ2-5,TRBV5-1,TGCGCCAGCAGCCCCGGGACTAGCGGTCCCCAAGAGACCCAGTACTTC,CASSPGTSGPQETQYF
few,13,NA,TRBJ2-1,TRBV12-3/TRBV12-4,TGTGCCAGCCGGACGGGGGACTACAATGAGCAGTTCTTC,CASRTGDYNEQFF
NA,13,NA,TRBJ2-2,TRBV10-1,TGCGCCAGCAGCTCGCAGGGGTCCGGGGAGCTGTTTTTT,CASSSQGSGELFF
many,14,NA,TRBJ2-1,TRBV11-1,TGTGCCAGCAGCTTAGGTTGGGTACGGGCTAAGCAGTTCTTC,CASSLGWVRAKQFF
few,12,TRBD1,TRBJ2-7,TRBV10-2,TGCGCCAGCAGCCCGGACAGGGCCGAGCAGTACTTC,CASSPDRAEQYF
NA,13,NA,TRBJ1-5,TRBV28,TGTGCCAGCAAGGCCCCCGGAAATCAGCCCCAGCATTTT,CASKAPGNQPQHF
NA,15,TRBD1,TRBJ1-1,TRBV28,TGTGCCAGCAGTCCCCCTGACAGGGGGAACACTGAAGCTTTCTTT,CASSPPDRGNTEAFF
few,15,NA,TRBJ1-1,TRBV5-1,TGCGCCAGCAGCTTGACGCCGGGAATGAACACTGAAGCTTTCTTT,CASSLTPGMNTEAFF
NA,15,TRBD1,TRBJ2-5,TRBV7-3,TGTGCCAGCAGCTCTTCCGGGACAGGGAGCGAGACCCAGTACTTC,CASSSSGTGSETQYF
many,12,NA,TRBJ1-1,TRBV6-1,TGTGCCAGCGACCTTTGGGGCACTGAAGCTTTCTTT,CASDLWGTEAFF
many,12,NA,TRBJ2-7,TRBV28,TGTGCCAGCACCCCCGGGCCCTACGAGCAGTACTTC,CASTPGPYEQYF
few,14,TRBD2,TRBJ2-5,TRBV10-1,TGCGCCAGCAGTCACGGGACTAACCAAGAGACCCAGTACTTC,CASSHGTNQETQYF
few,17,NA,TRBJ2-1,TRBV7-3,TGTGCCAGCAGCTTAAAGCGTGTGTTAGAATCCGGCAATGAGCAGTTCTTC,CASSLKRVLESGNEQFF
few,19,TRBD2,TRBJ2-1,TRBV6-1,TGTGCCAGCACCCCGGGGGGACTAGCGGGGATGAGCTCCTACAATGAGCAGTTCTTC,CASTPGGLAGMSSYNEQFF
NA,16,TRBD2,TRBJ2-2,TRBV20-1,TGCAGTGCTACGAGACTAGCGGGAGTTTATACCGGGGAGCTGTTTTTT,CSATRLAGVYTGELFF
NA,15,TRBD2,TRBJ2-1,TRBV19,TGTGCCAGTGCGGGACTAGCGGGGAGCCACAATGAGCAGTTCTTC,CASAGLAGSHNEQFF
many,13,TRBD1,TRBJ2-7,TRBV5-1,TGCGCCAGCAGCCAAGGGACAGGCTACGAGCAGTACTTC,CASSQGTGYEQYF
NA,15,TRBD2,TRBJ2-4,TRBV7-2,TGTGCCAGCAGCCCCTGGGCGGGAGTGGAAAACATTCAGTACTTC,CASSPWAGVENIQYF
NA,15,TRBD1,TRBJ2-7,TRBV6-1,TGTGCCAGTCACGAACGGCCGGGACAGAGCTACGAGCAGTACTTC,CASHERPGQSYEQYF
many,16,TRBD2,TRBJ2-1,TRBV18,TGTGCCAGCTCCCCCGTGGGGCTAGCGGCCAACAATGAGCAGTTCTTC,CASSPVGLAANNEQFF
few,14,TRBD1,TRBJ2-7,TRBV7-9,TGTGCCAGCAGCAATCGGACAGGGCTGGGGCAGCAGTACTTC,CASSNRTGLGQQYF
many,15,TRBD2,TRBJ2-2,TRBV20-1,TGCAGTGCGGCTAGCGGGGGCCAAAACACCGGGGAGCTGTTTTTT,CSAASGGQNTGELFF
few,15,NA,TRBJ1-2,TRBV5-1,TGCGCCAGCAGCCGCGACGGACAGCGTAACTATGGCTACACCTTC,CASSRDGQRNYGYTF
few,17,NA,TRBJ2-3,TRBV3-1,TGTACCAGCTGCCCCGGGTCCCATTTTGAAAGCACAGATACGCAGTATTTT,CTSCPGSHFESTDTQYF
many,14,NA,TRBJ1-5,TRBV10-3,TGTGCCATCAGCGGAGGGGGGGAGGATCAGCCCCAGCATTTT,CAISGGGEDQPQHF
many,15,NA,TRBJ1-1,TRBV3-1,TGTGCCAGCAGCCAAGAAGTGGCAGGGAGGACTGAAGCTTTCTTT,CASSQEVAGRTEAFF
many,14,NA,TRBJ2-5,TRBV5-6,TGTGCCAGCAGCTTTCTAACAGGGAAAGAGACCCAGTACTTC,CASSFLTGKETQYF
many,15,NA,TRBJ2-7,TRBV12-3/TRBV12-4,TGTGCCAGCAGTTTAGAGGGGGGCGGGAGCTACGAGCAGTACTTC,CASSLEGGGSYEQYF
NA,14,NA,TRBJ1-5,TRBV20-1,TGCAGCTCGGGGGGGGGAATTGATAGTCAGCCCCAGCATTTT,CSSGGGIDSQPQHF